This TCR beta chain was documented in a study of T cells in Graves' hyperthyroidism and ophthalmopathy. Amplification yielded TCR beta CDR3 regions, with RNA transcripts as the source. During a first-round RT-PCR of the TCR CDR3, the HTBI primer set was used. TCRdb itself ran the multiplex PCR reads through MiXCR, one entry per CDR3 protein. Counted here are about 640,000 distinct CDR3 sequences, around 20% occurring once; the ten biggest clones make up 34%. Germline values: CDR1 SQVTM, CDR2 ANQGSEA. This CDR3 has 13 residues. Trimming took off 2 bases at V and 4 bases at J, with 9 bases between the two ends.

The chain combines TRBV29-1 with TRBJ1-5; D call uncertain. The sequence was obtained from a man between 25 and 39 years old with Graves' ophthalmopathy. The sequenced material came from blood. For the CDR3, the DNA is TGCAGCGTTGAAATAGAGATTAATCAGCCCCAGCATTTT. Protein: CSVEIEINQPQHF.